Listed here are 20 T cell receptor beta chains from one sample, sequenced in a study of blood T cell repertoires in COVID-19. Sequencing was performed with immunoSEQ multiplex PCR; in TCRdb, only in-frame clones are kept and a portion is missing. The sample yields about 500,000 clones, about 89% seen once. The sequenced material came from peripheral blood. Source of these receptors: a woman aged 45-60 years with COVID-19, enrolled during active disease.

This clone was observed once. The chain is built from TRBV2 and TRBJ2-7; TRBD1 aligns across 7 bases. The CDR3 runs to 16 residues. V was pared by 4 bases and J by 0 bases, with 9 bases of the junction left unmatched. Germline CDR1 reads SNHLY; CDR2 reads FYNNEI. CDR3 amino acids: CASSGGTQGTSYEQYF. The CDR3 bases are TGTGCCAGCAGTGGAGGAACACAGGGGACCTCCTACGAGCAGTACTTC.

The V and J genes are TRBV25-1 and TRBJ1-3; possibly TRBD1 for D (6 bases). The CDR3 runs to 14 residues. Trimming pared 7 bases from V and 1 base from J, leaving 11 bases between. Germline CDR1 is MGHDK and CDR2 is SYGVNS. The CDR3 is CASTSDRSGNTIYF. The CDR3 DNA reads TGTGCCAGCACCTCGGACAGATCTGGAAACACCATATATTTT.

The chain is built from TRBV11-2 and TRBJ1-3; D is unresolved. V lost 1 base to trimming and J lost 0 bases, with 13 bases between them. Germline CDR1 is SGHAT and CDR2 is FQNNGV. The CDR3 consists of 17 residues. CDR3 nucleotides: TGTGCCAGCAGCTTAGCGGCCGGACTGAGCTCTGGAAACACCATATATTTT. Translation: CASSLAAGLSSGNTIYF. Drawing the rest from reference TRBV11-2 and TRBJ1-3, the complete variable domain is EAGVAQSPRYKIIEKRQSVAFWCNPISGHATLYWYQQILGQGPKLLIQFQNNGVVDDSQLPKDRFSAERLKGVDSTLKIQPAKLEDSAVYLCASSLAAGLSSGNTIYFGEGSWLTVV.

This chain connects TRBV5-1 to TRBJ1-1; D is perhaps TRBD1 (5 bases). CDR3 size: 14 residues. Germline CDR1 is SGHRS and CDR2 is YFSETQ. Trimming removed 5 bases from V and 0 bases from J, with 11 bases in between. The CDR3 bases are TGCGCCAGCAGACCAGGAGGGGTGAACACTGAAGCTTTCTTT. As protein: CASRPGGVNTEAFF.

The rearrangement links TRBV11-3 to TRBJ1-1; D is unclear. V lost 5 bases and J 0 bases, leaving 7 bases between the germline ends. The CDR3 runs 13 residues. Germline V gives CDR1 SGHNT, CDR2 YENEEA. The CDR3 here is CASSSGMNTEAFF. DNA of the CDR3: TGTGCCAGCAGCAGCGGGATGAACACTGAAGCTTTCTTT.

The chain couples TRBV18 to TRBJ1-5; 10 nucleotides align to TRBD1. CDR3 length equals 15 residues. V lost 3 bases, J lost 5 bases, and 4 bases stayed unmatched. Germline lookup yields CDR1 KGHSH and CDR2 LQKENI. The DNA of the CDR3 is TGTGCCAGCTCACCGACAGGGGGCGGGCATCAGCCCCAGCATTTT. Translated, it gives CASSPTGGGHQPQHF.

This clone was seen more than once but under ten times. The chain joins TRBV30 to TRBJ1-1, with a tentative D call TRBD1 (6 bases). Germline CDR1 and CDR2: GTSNPN and SVGIG (reference sequence). The CDR3 totals 14 residues. V dropped 2 bases and J dropped 5 bases, with 15 bases sitting between them. CDR3 loop: CAWSIIPGETEAFF. The CDR3 region has the DNA TGTGCCTGGAGTATCATCCCAGGGGAGACTGAAGCTTTCTTT.

The chain recombines TRBV3-1 (or the pseudogene TRBV3-2) with TRBJ2-3; a possible D gene is TRBD2 (5 bases). Trimming took off 4 bases at V and 5 bases at J, with 19 bases between the two ends. Germline V gives CDR1 LGHDT, CDR2 YNNKEL (reference sequence). This CDR3 has 16 amino acids. DNA of the CDR3: TGTGCCAGCAGCCCCGGCGCTAGCAAGGACGGAGATACGCAGTATTTT. The encoded protein is CASSPGASKDGDTQYF.

As to this clone: At one boundary the junction diverges from the germline segment, which might be a read error. The chain recombines TRBV2 with TRBJ1-6; D gene uncertain. Germline values: CDR1 SNHLY, CDR2 FYNNEI. The CDR3 sequence is 12 residues long. DNA for the CDR3: TGTGCCAGCAGGGAAGGGAGATCACCCCTCCACTTT. It specifies CASREGRSPLHF.

The chain is built from TRBV5-1 and TRBJ1-1, with D hard to call. CDR1 is SGHRS, CDR2 YFSETQ, per germline. CDR3 length: 14 residues. The V and J ends lost 2 bases and 2 bases respectively, with 10 bases between them. In DNA, the CDR3 is TGCGCCAGCAGCTTTACAGCCTCAAACACTGAAGCTTTCTTT. This translates into CASSFTASNTEAFF.

The chain carries TRBV6-1 and TRBJ2-3; TRBD2 agrees at 12 bases. CDR1 MNHNS and CDR2 SASEGT come from the germline V gene. This CDR3 is built from 17 residues. V lost 1 base to trimming and J lost 6 bases; unmatched junction nucleotides: 8. The DNA for the CDR3 is TGTGCCAGCAGTGAAGGACTAGCGGGGGCCCCCACCGATACGCAGTATTTT. It translates to CASSEGLAGAPTDTQYF.

The rearrangement uses TRBV5-4 and TRBJ1-3, with D maybe TRBD1 (5 bases). The germline CDR1 and CDR2 sequences are SGHNT and YYREEE (reference sequence). This CDR3 is 14 amino acids long. Trimming took 4 bases from V and 4 from J, leaving 12 bases between them. CDR3 region: CASSIDRRGNTIYF. The CDR3 DNA sequence: TGTGCCAGCAGCATCGACAGACGGGGAAACACCATATATTTT.

This clone came up once. This sequence joins TRBV6-4 and TRBJ2-3, with TRBD2 identical over 11 bases. The CDR3 runs to 16 residues. V lost 6 bases to trimming and J lost 4 bases; unmatched junction nucleotides: 9. Germline CDR1 MRHNA, CDR2 SNTAGT. Here the CDR3 DNA reads TGTGCCAGCAGACGGAGTAGCGGGGGGGCGGCAGATACGCAGTATTTT. Its translation is CASRRSSGGAADTQYF.

With regard to this clone: At one boundary the junction diverges from the germline segment, which might be a read error. V usage is TRBV11-2 and J usage is TRBJ1-6; D is ambiguous. CDR3 length: 18 amino acids. Germline V CDR1 and CDR2: SGHAT, FQNNGV. The chain's CDR3 is CASTLRTYLSSYNSPLHF. CDR3 nucleotides: TGTGCCAGCACCTTACGAACCTACTTGAGCTCCTATAATTCACCCCTCCACTTT.

J is TRBJ2-7 and V is TRBV5-1; D is perhaps TRBD2 (5 bases). The germline CDR1 and CDR2 sequences are SGHRS and YFSETQ. The V end was cut by 1 base, the J end by 9 bases, with 14 bases between. The CDR3 is 13 residues long. CDR3 DNA: TGCGCCAGCAGCTTGAGTCAGGAGGCCCGGCAGTACTTC. Its translation is CASSLSQEARQYF.

V is TRBV5-1 and J is TRBJ2-1; a weak D match, TRBD1 (5 bases). The V gene lost 3 bases and the J gene lost 9 bases, with 16 bases spanning the gap. Germline CDR1 is SGHRS and CDR2 is YFSETQ. The CDR3 is 14 amino acids. The CDR3 is CASSSSTQGSEQFF. For the CDR3, the DNA is TGCGCCAGCAGCTCTTCTACGCAGGGTAGTGAGCAGTTCTTC.

This chain connects TRBV2 to TRBJ2-3; D is possibly TRBD1 (5 bases). Germline CDR1 SNHLY, CDR2 FYNNEI. Trimming removed 2 bases at V and 0 bases at J, with 12 bases between. CDR3 length: 16 amino acids. The CDR3, as DNA: TGTGCCAGCAGTGAATTGGGGCAGACTAGCACAGATACGCAGTATTTT. Translated: CASSELGQTSTDTQYF.

The genes are TRBV11-3 and TRBJ2-2; D might be TRBD2 (6 bases). CDR1 and CDR2 from the germline V gene are SGHNT and YENEEA. There are 14 residues in the CDR3. Trimming cost V 5 bases and J 6 bases, with 13 bases left between them. The CDR3 DNA follows: TGTGCCAGCAGCACCGGGACTCGCCCCGGGGAGCTGTTTTTT. It yields the protein CASSTGTRPGELFF.

The chain links TRBV24-1 to TRBJ1-2; 7 positions agree with TRBD1. The CDR3 extends over 15 amino acids. The germline gives CDR1 KGHDR, CDR2 SFDVKD. The V gene end was trimmed by 5 bases and the J gene end by 5 bases; junction bases not matched to a gene: 10. CDR3 nucleotide sequence: TGTGCCACCAGTGGACTTACAGGGGACTCATATGGCTACACCTTC. This codes for CATSGLTGDSYGYTF.

This rearrangement joins TRBV11-2 to TRBJ2-6; the D is unclear. The V end was cut by 5 bases, the J end by 7 bases, with 9 bases between. CDR1 and CDR2 from the germline V gene are SGHAT and FQNNGV. The CDR3 length is 13 residues. The CDR3 DNA follows: TGTGCCAGCAGCCCTCTAGTAGCCAACGTCCTGACTTTC. Translation gives CASSPLVANVLTF. Variable domain in full (rest from reference TRBV11-2 and TRBJ2-6): EAGVAQSPRYKIIEKRQSVAFWCNPISGHATLYWYQQILGQGPKLLIQFQNNGVVDDSQLPKDRFSAERLKGVDSTLKIQPAKLEDSAVYLCASSPLVANVLTFGAGSRLTVL.